This T cell receptor beta chain was captured by sequencing in a study of blood T cell repertoires in COVID-19. Across the study: Collection of acute and convalescent COVID-19 samples took place in the United States, Italy and Spain. T cells, B-cell-depleted T cells, or PBMCs provided the cDNA or gDNA that served as material.

The CDR3 loop spans 15 amino acids. V lost 3 bases to trimming and J lost 1 base, with 10 bases between them. The germline V gene encodes CDR1 LGHNA and CDR2 YNFKEQ. Assay: immunoSEQ multiplex PCR; the TCRdb copy retains only in-frame clones and omits some. The sample has 200,000 to 300,000 clones; around 90% are singletons. The chain links TRBV4-2 to TRBJ2-1; D perhaps matches TRBD1 (6 bases). The sequence came from a man in his 60s who had recovered from COVID-19. Sequenced input: peripheral blood. Here the CDR3 DNA reads TGTGCCAGCAGCCAGACACAGGGATCCTACAATGAGCAGTTCTTC. Translation: CASSQTQGSYNEQFF.